The 30 T cell receptor beta chains in this list originate from one sample, sequenced in a study of Ad26.COV2.S vaccination and SARS-CoV-2 variants. Profiled with immunoSEQ multiplex PCR; TCRdb holds only in-frame clones, not every one. The sample holds a few hundred thousand clones, about four fifths seen once. Stated treatment: about 20 received Ad26.COV2.S at low or high dose, single or two shots; about 5 received placebo; per-sample allocation not given. Material that was analyzed had been drawn on day 63 after the first vaccine or placebo injection. The sample here was peripheral blood, taken in a trial of Ad26.COV2.S vaccine versus placebo. Receptor source: a person between 18 and 65 years old who received the Ad26.COV2.S COVID-19 vaccine or a placebo.

The gene calls are TRBV12-3 or TRBV12-4 and TRBJ1-1; D call uncertain. The V end lost 3 bases, the J end lost 4 bases, and 9 bases lay between the germline ends. The CDR3 totals 13 residues. CDR3: CASSFQVATEAFF. The CDR3 nucleotides read TGTGCCAGCAGTTTCCAGGTCGCCACTGAAGCTTTCTTT.

The chain uses TRBV5-6 and TRBJ1-1, with D unresolved. V lost 5 bases, J lost 4 bases, and 15 bases lay in between. Per the germline V gene, CDR1 is SGHDT and CDR2 is YYEEEE. This CDR3 is 14 amino acids long. The CDR3 region has the DNA TGTGCCAGCAGTTGGAGAGGCGTAGGCACTGAAGCTTTCTTT. It yields the protein CASSWRGVGTEAFF.

V and J are TRBV4-2 and TRBJ2-2; D is unclear. The CDR3 runs 14 residues. Trimming pared 4 bases from V and 2 bases from J, leaving 8 bases between. The V gene's germline CDR1 is LGHNA and CDR2 YNFKEQ. In nucleotides, the CDR3 is TGTGCCAGCAGCCTAGACGGAAACACCGGGGAGCTGTTTTTT. Its protein is CASSLDGNTGELFF.

This sequence joins TRBV5-6 and TRBJ1-6; D gene unclear. Looked up from germline, CDR1 is SGHDT and CDR2 is YYEEEE. The CDR3 totals 13 residues. V dropped 6 bases and J dropped 7 bases, with 11 bases sitting between them. DNA for the CDR3: TGTGCCAGCAATGGGCGGCGGAATTCACCCCTCCACTTT. It encodes CASNGRRNSPLHF. The entire variable domain, with the rest obtained from reference TRBV5-6 and TRBJ1-6, is as follows: DAGVTQSPTHLIKTRGQQVTLRCSPKSGHDTVSWYQQALGQGPQFIFQYYEEEERQRGNFPDRFSGHQFPNYSSELNVNALLLGDSALYLCASNGRRNSPLHFGNGTRLTVT.

Turning to this clone: Other nucleotide sequences from this sample produce the same CDR3. The genes are TRBV7-9 and TRBJ1-1, with a possible D match to TRBD1 (6 bases). V lost 1 base, J lost 8 bases, and 14 bases lay in between. Germline V gene data show CDR1 as SEHNR and CDR2 as FQNEAQ (reference sequence). The CDR3 has 14 amino acids. CDR3 in amino acids: CASSLGGLGAEAFF. CDR3 nucleotide sequence: TGTGCCAGCAGCTTAGGGGGGCTCGGGGCCGAAGCTTTCTTT.

J is TRBJ1-1 and V is TRBV27, with a weak D call TRBD1 (5 bases). Germline values: CDR1 MNHEY, CDR2 SMNVEV (reference sequence). V lost 1 base, J lost 4 bases, and 13 bases lay in between. CDR3 length: 15 amino acids. CDR3 DNA: TGTGCCAGCAGTTTATTTGGGGGGATGGGCACTGAAGCTTTCTTT. Encoded protein: CASSLFGGMGTEAFF.

A note on this clone: The sample carries other DNA sequences with the same CDR3. The CDR3 bases are TGTGCCAGCAGCGGTGGACTGGAGTACAATGAGCAGTTCTTC. It encodes CASSGGLEYNEQFF. The chain combines TRBV9 with TRBJ2-1; tentatively, D is TRBD2 (5 bases). V lost 3 bases, J lost 4 bases, and 11 bases lay in between. The CDR3 runs to 14 residues. Germline assignment: CDR1 SGDLS and CDR2 YYNGEE.

The chain carries TRBV10-3 and TRBJ2-7, with a possible D match to TRBD2 (5 bases). Germline-derived CDR1 and CDR2 are ENHRY and SYGVKD. Trimming removed 2 bases from V and 13 bases from J, with 15 bases in between. This CDR3 has 12 amino acids. Here the CDR3 reads CAISEGLRAPYF. The CDR3 DNA sequence: TGTGCCATCAGTGAGGGGTTGAGGGCACCCTACTTC.

The chain recombines TRBV5-4 with TRBJ2-1, with 9 nucleotides matching TRBD2. The J segment lost 3 bases and the V segment lost 9 bases, leaving 7 bases of the junction unmatched. Germline CDR1 reads SGHNT; CDR2 reads YYREEE (reference sequence). CDR3 length: 14 amino acids. For the CDR3, the DNA is TGTGCCACCGGTAGCGGGAGATTCTACAATGAGCAGTTCTTC. Amino acids: CATGSGRFYNEQFF. The variable domain in full, completed from reference TRBV5-4 and TRBJ2-1, reads ETGVTQSPTHLIKTRGQQVTLRCSSQSGHNTVSWYQQALGQGPQFIFQYYREEENGRGNFPPRFSGLQFPNYSSELNVNALELDDSALYLCATGSGRFYNEQFFGPGTRLTVL.

In its sample, this clone was seen once. This chain links TRBV4-1 with TRBJ2-6, with D maybe TRBD1 (5 bases). With 4 bases removed from V and 2 bases from J, the gap between germline ends came to 9 bases. CDR3 size: 15 residues. Germline V CDR1 and CDR2: MGHRA, YSYEKL. CDR3 in DNA: TGCGCCAGCAGCCTACTCAGGGCTGGGGCCAACGTCCTGACTTTC. It encodes CASSLLRAGANVLTF.

The chain combines TRBV7-9 with TRBJ1-6; D uncertain. CDR3 size: 13 residues. CDR1 and CDR2 from the germline V gene are SEHNR and FQNEAQ (reference sequence). Trimming shortened V by 0 bases and J by 7 bases, and 4 bases separated the two germline ends. The CDR3 protein is CASSLAWNSPLHF. The CDR3 DNA sequence: TGTGCCAGCAGCTTAGCTTGGAATTCACCCCTCCACTTT. Drawing the rest from reference TRBV7-9 and TRBJ1-6, the complete variable domain is DTGVSQNPRHKITKRGQNVTFRCDPISEHNRLYWYRQTLGQGPEFLTYFQNEAQLEKSRLLSDRFSAERPKGSFSTLEIQRTEQGDSAMYLCASSLAWNSPLHFGNGTRLTVT.

This rearrangement joins TRBV4-1 to TRBJ2-7; TRBD2 is a possible D gene (5 bases). The germline V gene has CDR1 MGHRA and CDR2 YSYEKL. The V end lost 0 bases, the J end lost 5 bases, and 20 bases lay between the germline ends. This CDR3 is 17 amino acids long. CDR3 bases: TGCGCCAGCAGCCAAGATAGGACGGACGGAGGCTTTCACGAGCAGTACTTC. Amino acids: CASSQDRTDGGFHEQYF.

V is TRBV3-1 (or the pseudogene TRBV3-2) and J is TRBJ2-3; 7 positions match TRBD2. Looked up from germline, CDR1 is LGHDT and CDR2 is YNNKEL (reference sequence). V shed 1 base, J shed 2 bases, and the junction held 6 bases outside the gene matches. CDR3 length: 16 residues. The CDR3 here is CASSQVLADLTDTQYF. The CDR3 nucleotides are TGTGCCAGCAGCCAAGTTCTAGCGGACCTCACAGATACGCAGTATTTT.

The rearrangement joins TRBV2 to TRBJ1-5; 8 nucleotides align to TRBD1. The germline CDR1 and CDR2 sequences are SNHLY and FYNNEI. The junction had 4 bases not matched to a gene; V was cut back by 2 bases and J by 7 bases. The CDR3 totals 14 residues. DNA of the CDR3: TGTGCCAGCAGTGAACAGGGGGCTCAGCAGCCCCAGCATTTT. It translates to CASSEQGAQQPQHF.

The rearrangement links TRBV7-9 to TRBJ2-3; D assignment may be TRBD1 or TRBD2 (5 bases each). The CDR3 runs 19 residues. V dropped 3 bases and J dropped 0 bases, with 22 bases sitting between them. Germline CDR1 SEHNR, CDR2 FQNEAQ (reference sequence). The CDR3 region is CASSFLTGRISRSTDTQYF. The CDR3 DNA reads as TGTGCCAGCAGCTTTCTTACGGGGCGGATCTCTCGAAGCACAGATACGCAGTATTTT.

The chain combines TRBV27 with TRBJ2-1; no reliable D call. The CDR3 sequence is 11 residues long. Deletions cut 8 bases from V and 9 bases from J, with 11 bases between. Per germline, CDR1 MNHEY and CDR2 SMNVEV (reference sequence). The CDR3 coding sequence is TGTGCCAGCGGAATAAGGGCTGAGCAGTTCTTC. The encoded protein is CASGIRAEQFF.

The gene calls are TRBV19 and TRBJ2-2; D uncertain. Germline CDR1 and CDR2: LNHDA and SQIVND (reference sequence). This CDR3 comprises 12 residues. Trimming shortened V by 10 bases and J by 6 bases, and 12 bases separated the two germline ends. The CDR3 spells CATRLLSGELFF. The DNA for the CDR3 is TGTGCCACCCGACTGTTATCCGGGGAGCTGTTTTTT.

The V call is TRBV27, the J call TRBJ1-2; a weak D match, TRBD1 (6 bases). Trimming stripped 7 bases from V and 4 bases from J, with 19 bases between. Germline V gene lookup returns CDR1 MNHEY and CDR2 SMNVEV (reference sequence). The CDR3 extends over 15 amino acids. CDR3: CASTEGGMDSYGYTF. The CDR3 nucleotides read TGTGCCAGCACCGAAGGGGGGATGGACAGCTATGGCTACACCTTC.

This chain joins TRBV3-1 (or the pseudogene TRBV3-2) and TRBJ2-1; TRBD2 matches at 13 bases. The CDR3 contains 16 residues. Germline V gene data show CDR1 as LGHDT and CDR2 as YNNKEL (reference sequence). V lost 4 bases, J lost 7 bases, and 7 bases stayed unmatched. The CDR3 reads CASSRATSGRGNEQFF. CDR3 DNA: TGTGCCAGCAGCCGCGCCACTAGCGGGAGGGGGAATGAGCAGTTCTTC.

The chain links TRBV30 to TRBJ1-3; D not resolved. The CDR3 spans 14 residues. The V and J ends lost 0 bases and 0 bases respectively, with 6 bases between them. Germline CDR1 is GTSNPN and CDR2 is SVGIG (reference sequence). CDR3 protein: CAWSVGISGNTIYF. The DNA of the CDR3 is TGTGCCTGGAGTGTAGGGATCTCTGGAAACACCATATATTTT.

Worth noting for this clone: Other DNA sequences in the same sample also yield this CDR3. This sequence joins TRBV18 and TRBJ2-7; D is unclear. This CDR3 is built from 13 residues. V was clipped by 0 bases and J by 0 bases, with 3 bases between them. Germline V CDR1 and CDR2: KGHSH, LQKENI. The CDR3 coding sequence is TGTGCCAGCTCACCACCGAGCTCCTACGAGCAGTACTTC. Its translation: CASSPPSSYEQYF.

In its sample, this clone was seen once. This chain joins TRBV3-1 (or the pseudogene TRBV3-2) and TRBJ1-1; D gene uncertain. The CDR3 length is 12 residues. Trimming cost V 4 bases and J 12 bases, with 15 bases left between them. Germline assignment: CDR1 LGHDT and CDR2 YNNKEL (reference sequence). The CDR3 DNA is TGTGCCAGCAGCCCGCGGGCCTCGGAAACTTTCTTT. The encoded protein is CASSPRASETFF.

The chain employs TRBV5-1 and TRBJ2-7; either TRBD1 or TRBD2 may supply D (5 bases each). V was cut by 7 bases and J by 1 base, with 21 bases left in between. Germline V gene data show CDR1 as SGHRS and CDR2 as YFSETQ. The CDR3 consists of 16 residues. CDR3: CASLLSGHYPSYEQYF. The CDR3 DNA follows: TGCGCCAGCTTACTGTCGGGGCATTACCCTTCCTACGAGCAGTACTTC.

The chain uses TRBV4-1 and TRBJ1-5; 9 bases agree with TRBD1. Per germline, CDR1 MGHRA and CDR2 YSYEKL. This CDR3 is 15 amino acids long. V shed 4 bases and J 2 bases; nucleotides not matched to a gene: 3. The CDR3 reads CASSLRDRGNQPQHF. CDR3 DNA sequence: TGCGCCAGCAGCCTCCGGGACAGGGGCAATCAGCCCCAGCATTTT.

DNA for the CDR3: TGTGCCAGCAGTTACTCGGGCAGAACTTCCTACGAGCAGTACTTC. Residues: CASSYSGRTSYEQYF. V usage is TRBV6-5 and J usage is TRBJ2-7; D is unclear. CDR1 MNHEY and CDR2 SVGAGI come from the germline V gene. V was cut by 0 bases and J by 1 base, with 10 bases left in between. CDR3 length equals 15 residues.

The chain couples TRBV7-8 to TRBJ2-7; D remains unclear. Germline V gene lookup returns CDR1 SGHVS and CDR2 FQNEAQ. This CDR3 has 15 amino acids. The V gene lost 4 bases and the J gene lost 3 bases, with 16 bases spanning the gap. The CDR3 protein is CASSSNGPEYYEQYF. The CDR3 bases are TGTGCCAGCAGCTCCAACGGACCTGAGTACTACGAGCAGTACTTC.

The rearrangement joins TRBV4-2 to TRBJ2-3; D is unresolved. Trimming removed 1 base at V and 4 bases at J, with 9 bases between. The CDR3 has 14 residues. The germline CDR1 and CDR2 sequences are LGHNA and YNFKEQ. The CDR3 coding sequence is TGTGCCAGCAGCCAAGGATCACTTTCAGATACGCAGTATTTT. Its translation: CASSQGSLSDTQYF.

The chain recombines TRBV3-1 (or the pseudogene TRBV3-2) with TRBJ2-2, with D perhaps TRBD2 (7 bases). Germline V lookup: CDR1 LGHDT, CDR2 YNNKEL (reference sequence). V was pared by 4 bases and J by 7 bases, with 16 bases between. The CDR3 contains 15 residues. In nucleotides, the CDR3 is TGTGCCAGCAGCCGGAACAGGGAGGGTGGCGGGGAGCTGTTTTTT. The encoded protein is CASSRNREGGGELFF.

The chain carries TRBV11-2 and TRBJ1-4; 7 bases fit TRBD1. Germline assignment: CDR1 SGHAT and CDR2 FQNNGV. V was clipped by 4 bases and J by 6 bases; unmatched bases: 5. This CDR3 is built from 14 residues. CDR3 in amino acids: CASSSTGIYEKLFF. The DNA of the CDR3 is TGTGCCAGCAGCTCGACAGGGATCTATGAAAAACTGTTTTTT.

This chain connects TRBV6-5 to TRBJ2-3, with D uncertain. Germline V gene sequence: CDR1 MNHEY, CDR2 SVGAGI. The CDR3 has 14 amino acids. V lost 6 bases, J lost 0 bases, and 10 bases lay in between. The CDR3 reads CASRTRVSTDTQYF. The CDR3, as DNA: TGTGCCAGCAGAACTCGGGTTAGCACAGATACGCAGTATTTT.